The 30 T cell receptor beta chains given below trace back to one sample, sequenced in a study of shared clonotypes between healthy human individuals. Clones were sequenced by immunoSEQ multiplex PCR, and TCRdb holds only the in-frame ones, with some missing. The top ten clones hold around 1.7% of a sample with under 750,000 clones, roughly 72% of them seen once. Sequencing input: memory CD4+ T cells sorted from blood. Noted subset: CD45RA-negative fraction. The receptors originated from a woman in her thirties in good health.

The rearrangement uses TRBV27 and TRBJ2-3, with D unresolved. This CDR3 is 12 amino acids long. Germline V gives CDR1 MNHEY, CDR2 SMNVEV (reference sequence). Between the trimmed V and J ends, which lost 3 bases and 5 bases, there was a span of 6 bases. The DNA of the CDR3 is TGTGCCAGCAGTTTCTTTGGAGATACGCAGTATTTT. It specifies CASSFFGDTQYF.

This chain joins TRBV4-1 and TRBJ2-4; D call uncertain. CDR1 MGHRA and CDR2 YSYEKL come from the germline V gene. The CDR3 spans 14 residues. Between the trimmed V and J ends, which lost 1 base and 5 bases, there was a span of 9 bases. The DNA for the CDR3 is TGCGCCAGCAGCCAAGTTGGCAGGCAAAACATTCAGTACTTC. It encodes CASSQVGRQNIQYF.

V gene TRBV7-9 combines with J gene TRBJ2-7; D remains unclear. The germline V and J ends were trimmed by 2 bases and 0 bases, with 8 bases remaining between them. Germline V gives CDR1 SEHNR, CDR2 FQNEAQ (reference sequence). The length of the CDR3 is 14 residues. The CDR3 here is CASSLSGSSYEQYF. The DNA for the CDR3 is TGTGCCAGCAGCTTATCGGGTAGCTCCTACGAGCAGTACTTC.

The table lists this clone with a count of one. The V and J genes are TRBV7-3 and TRBJ2-6; D is undetermined. Trimming pared 4 bases from V and 0 bases from J, leaving 1 base between. CDR3 size: 13 residues. The germline V gene has CDR1 SGHTA and CDR2 FQGTGA. The CDR3 spells CASSYSGANVLTF. In nucleotides, the CDR3 is TGTGCCAGCAGCTACTCTGGGGCCAACGTCCTGACTTTC. The full variable domain, rest sourced from reference TRBV7-3 and TRBJ2-6, is GAGVSQTPSNKVTEKGKYVELRCDPISGHTALYWYRQSLGQGPEFLIYFQGTGAADDSGLPNDRFFAVRPEGSVSTLKIQRTERGDSAVYLCASSYSGANVLTFGAGSRLTVL.

This chain links TRBV19 with TRBJ1-5; 8 nucleotides match TRBD1. The CDR3 totals 17 residues. The V gene end was trimmed by 4 bases and the J gene end by 0 bases; junction bases not matched to a gene: 8. Germline V gene data show CDR1 as LNHDA and CDR2 as SQIVND (reference sequence). The CDR3 spells CASSTQQGVGSNQPQHF. In DNA, the CDR3 is TGTGCCAGTAGTACCCAACAGGGGGTGGGTAGCAATCAGCCCCAGCATTTT.

This chain uses TRBV7-2 with TRBJ2-1; D may be TRBD2 (5 bases). CDR1 is SGHTA, CDR2 FQGNSA, per germline. Trimming took 5 bases from V and 7 from J, leaving 18 bases between them. There are 15 residues in the CDR3. The CDR3 nucleotides read TGTGCCAGCAGCCGCAACGCCCTTACTAGTAATGAGCAGTTCTTC. Its protein is CASSRNALTSNEQFF.

The chain combines TRBV28 with TRBJ2-5, with 8 positions matching TRBD1. The DNA end is more similar to TRBJ2-7, so the J call may be wrong. CDR1 is MDHEN and CDR2 is SYDVKM in the germline V gene. CDR3 size: 12 residues. The CDR3 DNA follows: TGTGCCAGCAGCCTCGGGACAGGCGAGCAGTACTTC. It yields the protein CASSLGTGEQYF.

The rearrangement uses TRBV11-1 and TRBJ2-3; D is ambiguous. Looked up from germline, CDR1 is SGHAT and CDR2 is FQDESV (reference sequence). There are 15 residues in the CDR3. Deletions cut 0 bases from V and 1 base from J, with 8 bases between. The CDR3 DNA reads as TGTGCCAGCAGCTTAGCTTTGGCCCGCACAGATACGCAGTATTTT. Its translation is CASSLALARTDTQYF.

The chain joins TRBV4-2 to TRBJ2-1, with a weak D call TRBD2 (5 bases). With 0 bases removed from V and 3 bases from J, the gap between germline ends came to 15 bases. The V gene's germline CDR1 is LGHNA and CDR2 YNFKEQ. The CDR3 has 17 residues. CDR3 loop: CASSQDLRGSFYNEQFF. In DNA, the CDR3 is TGTGCCAGCAGCCAAGATCTTCGAGGGAGCTTCTACAATGAGCAGTTCTTC.

This sequence joins TRBV5-8 and TRBJ2-3; D uncertain. Trimming cost V 2 bases and J 2 bases, with 6 bases left between them. Looked up from germline, CDR1 is SGHTS and CDR2 is YDEGEE. The CDR3 covers 13 residues. CDR3 residues: CASSLGDTDTQYF. The CDR3 DNA follows: TGTGCCAGCAGCTTAGGCGACACAGATACGCAGTATTTT. The complete variable domain, with remaining parts taken from reference TRBV5-8 and TRBJ2-3, reads EAGVTQSPTHLIKTRGQQATLRCSPISGHTSVYWYQQALGLGLQFLLWYDEGEERNRGNFPPRFSGRQFPNYSSELNVNALELEDSALYLCASSLGDTDTQYFGPGTRLTVL.

This clone was found a few times. The genes are TRBV6-4 and TRBJ2-3, with 9 bases aligning to TRBD2. CDR1 MRHNA and CDR2 SNTAGT come from the germline V gene. Unmatched junction bases numbered 5, after V lost 8 bases and J lost 5 bases. The CDR3 totals 13 residues. CDR3 in DNA: TGTGCCAGCGCGGGAGGGCCTGAAGATACGCAGTATTTT. Protein product: CASAGGPEDTQYF.

Note on this clone: The sample contains more than one DNA sequence encoding this CDR3. The chain links TRBV11-3 to TRBJ2-1; D remains ambiguous. Germline CDR1 is SGHNT and CDR2 is YENEEA. The CDR3 has 11 residues. Trimming removed 1 base at V and 10 bases at J, with 5 bases between. CDR3 loop: CASSLGGEQFF. CDR3 bases: TGTGCCAGCAGCTTAGGAGGCGAGCAGTTCTTC. Filled out from reference TRBV11-3 and TRBJ2-1, the complete variable domain reads EAGVVQSPRYKIIEKKQPVAFWCNPISGHNTLYWYLQNLGQGPELLIRYENEEAVDDSQLPKDRFSAERLKGVDSTLKIQPAELGDSAVYLCASSLGGEQFFGPGTRLTVL.

As regards this clone: A much larger clone sits a single nucleotide away, making a read error possible. This chain connects TRBV7-9 to TRBJ2-3; D not resolved. The V end lost 2 bases, the J end lost 1 base, and 4 bases lay between the germline ends. Germline V CDR1 and CDR2: SEHNR, FQNEAQ (reference sequence). The CDR3 covers 13 residues. In nucleotides, the CDR3 is TGTGCCAGCAGCTTAATTGGCACAGATACGCAGTATTTT. Translating gives CASSLIGTDTQYF. Full variable domain (remainder filled in from reference TRBV7-9 and TRBJ2-3): DTGVSQNPRHKITKRGQNVTFRCDPISEHNRLYWYRQTLGQGPEFLTYFQNEAQLEKSRLLSDRFSAERPKGSFSTLEIQRTEQGDSAMYLCASSLIGTDTQYFGPGTRLTVL.

The chain joins TRBV7-9 to TRBJ1-1; D gene unclear. Germline values: CDR1 SEHNR, CDR2 FQNEAQ (reference sequence). The CDR3 is 14 amino acids. The ends were cut back, 1 base at V and 5 bases at J, with 11 bases in the middle. Here the CDR3 reads CASSLGLERTEAFF. The CDR3 DNA reads as TGTGCCAGCAGCTTAGGTCTCGAACGGACTGAAGCTTTCTTT.

This clone was detected many times. The chain has TRBV6-4 and TRBJ2-2; TRBD2 might be the D (5 bases). This CDR3 spans 14 amino acids. CDR1 is MRHNA, CDR2 SNTAGT, per germline. V was clipped by 7 bases and J by 3 bases, with 12 bases between them. In DNA form, the CDR3 reads TGTGCCAGCAAGATAGGGAGCGACACCGGGGAGCTGTTTTTT. Amino acid sequence: CASKIGSDTGELFF.

This sequence joins TRBV6-1 and TRBJ2-5, with 9 bases lining up with TRBD1. Losses at the gene ends were 3 bases for V and 1 base for J; bases not matched to a gene: 3. CDR3 length: 15 residues. From germline, CDR1 is MNHNS and CDR2 SASEGT. CDR3 DNA sequence: TGTGCCAGCAGTGACCCGACAGGGGGCCAAGAGACCCAGTACTTC. It is translated as CASSDPTGGQETQYF.

This clone has more than one count but fewer than ten. This chain connects TRBV28 to TRBJ1-1; D remains ambiguous. The CDR3 consists of 11 residues. V was shortened by 6 bases and J by 7 bases, with 9 bases between the two germline ends. CDR1 and CDR2 from the germline V gene are MDHEN and SYDVKM. CDR3 residues: CASRSLGEAFF. The CDR3 bases are TGTGCCAGCAGGTCCCTAGGTGAAGCTTTCTTT.

This sequence joins TRBV27 and TRBJ2-3, with D unclear. This CDR3 comprises 15 residues. Trimming cost V 5 bases and J 3 bases, with 15 bases left between them. Germline V CDR1 and CDR2: MNHEY, SMNVEV (reference sequence). CDR3 sequence (DNA): TGTGCCAGCAGTCCCGATATAATTGGAACAGATACGCAGTATTTT. This codes for CASSPDIIGTDTQYF.

This chain joins TRBV27 and TRBJ2-1; D is perhaps TRBD2 (5 bases). The CDR3 length is 14 residues. V was cut by 6 bases and J by 9 bases, with 18 bases left in between. The germline V gene has CDR1 MNHEY and CDR2 SMNVEV (reference sequence). The CDR3 coding sequence is TGTGCCAGCAGACCCATTTCCCCGGCGGGTGAGCAGTTCTTC. This sequence encodes CASRPISPAGEQFF.

This clone was seen only a few times. The J gene is TRBJ1-5, the V gene TRBV28, with D perhaps matching TRBD1 (5 bases). Germline V gene sequence: CDR1 MDHEN, CDR2 SYDVKM. The CDR3 runs 15 residues. V was cut by 5 bases and J by 1 base, with 12 bases left in between. This CDR3 is CASSPQGVSNQPQHF. Here the CDR3 DNA reads TGTGCCAGCAGTCCTCAGGGTGTGAGCAATCAGCCCCAGCATTTT.

The chain is built from TRBV28 and TRBJ1-2; no definite D call. Germline V CDR1 and CDR2: MDHEN, SYDVKM. The CDR3 runs 13 residues. Between the trimmed V and J ends, which lost 3 bases and 2 bases, there was a span of 7 bases. In DNA, the CDR3 is TGTGCCAGCAGTTTTTCGATGAACTATGGCTACACCTTC. Its translation: CASSFSMNYGYTF.

This sequence joins TRBV19 and TRBJ2-5, with D perhaps matching TRBD1 (7 bases). Trimming took 1 base from V and 1 from J, leaving 22 bases between them. The germline V gene encodes CDR1 LNHDA and CDR2 SQIVND (reference sequence). The CDR3 is 19 amino acids. CDR3 DNA sequence: TGTGCCAGTAGTATAGGTGCCAGGGGGATAGGAGGGACCCAAGAGACCCAGTACTTC. Translation: CASSIGARGIGGTQETQYF.

The chain recombines TRBV7-9 with TRBJ2-5; possible D gene TRBD1, 5 bases. Trimming took off 1 base at V and 5 bases at J, with 11 bases between the two ends. Per germline, CDR1 SEHNR and CDR2 FQNEAQ (reference sequence). The CDR3 has 14 amino acids. The CDR3: CASSLGGATETQYF. The CDR3, as DNA: TGTGCCAGCAGCTTAGGTGGGGCGACGGAGACCCAGTACTTC.

The chain is built from TRBV15 and TRBJ1-4; TRBD1 might be the D (5 bases). The V gene lost 0 bases and the J gene lost 11 bases, with 25 bases spanning the gap. The CDR3 covers 18 residues. CDR1 is LNHNV and CDR2 is YYDKDF in the germline V gene (reference sequence). CDR3 nucleotide sequence: TGTGCCACCAGCAGAGATGTGGGACGGGGTGGGGCCGGAGGTAAACTGTTTTTT. Translating it yields CATSRDVGRGGAGGKLFF.

In the case of this clone: The same CDR3 can be traced to other DNA sequences in this sample. The chain uses TRBV5-6 and TRBJ2-2; D ambiguous. The CDR3 spans 14 residues. The germline V gene encodes CDR1 SGHDT and CDR2 YYEEEE. Trimming pared 0 bases from V and 4 bases from J, leaving 7 bases between. The CDR3 loop reads CASSLGASTGELFF. The CDR3 DNA follows: TGTGCCAGCAGCTTGGGGGCGTCCACCGGGGAGCTGTTTTTT.

The chain combines TRBV2 with TRBJ1-2; 7 bases are shared with TRBD1. CDR3 length equals 13 residues. The germline CDR1 and CDR2 sequences are SNHLY and FYNNEI. Trimming cost V 5 bases and J 8 bases; bases outside gene matches: 8. As DNA, the CDR3 is TGTGCCAGCAGTTTGGGACAGTACAGCGGCTACACCTTC. Encoded protein: CASSLGQYSGYTF.

This clone was picked up a small number of times. V is TRBV30 and J is TRBJ2-4, with 10 bases aligning to TRBD2. Germline V gene lookup returns CDR1 GTSNPN and CDR2 SVGIG (reference sequence). The CDR3 is made up of 16 amino acids. J gave up 1 base and V 0 bases, and 3 bases lay outside the gene matches. The CDR3 sequence is CAWSVQAGGAKNIQYF. The CDR3 coding sequence is TGTGCCTGGAGTGTACAAGCGGGAGGGGCCAAAAACATTCAGTACTTC.

V usage is TRBV6-5 and J usage is TRBJ1-4; no definite D call. This CDR3 has 13 residues. Germline CDR1 is MNHEY and CDR2 is SVGAGI. V dropped 8 bases and J dropped 8 bases, with 15 bases sitting between them. CDR3 residues: CASGERISEKLFF. The CDR3 DNA reads TGTGCCAGCGGTGAAAGGATAAGCGAAAAACTGTTTTTT.

The rearrangement uses TRBV2 and TRBJ1-2; the match to TRBD1 covers 7 bases. The germline V gene encodes CDR1 SNHLY and CDR2 FYNNEI. The CDR3 covers 14 residues. Germline trimming cut 6 bases from V and 6 bases from J; bases unmatched to any gene: 10. In DNA, the CDR3 is TGTGCCAGCAGACAACAGGGGAAAGTGGATGGCTACACCTTC. Protein: CASRQQGKVDGYTF.

This rearrangement joins TRBV6-1 to TRBJ1-5; maybe TRBD1 (6 bases). The CDR3 runs to 14 residues. Trimming removed 2 bases from V and 3 bases from J, with 8 bases in between. CDR1 and CDR2 from the germline V gene are MNHNS and SASEGT. The CDR3 sequence is CASSEWTVNQPQHF. In DNA, the CDR3 is TGTGCCAGCAGTGAATGGACAGTCAATCAGCCCCAGCATTTT.